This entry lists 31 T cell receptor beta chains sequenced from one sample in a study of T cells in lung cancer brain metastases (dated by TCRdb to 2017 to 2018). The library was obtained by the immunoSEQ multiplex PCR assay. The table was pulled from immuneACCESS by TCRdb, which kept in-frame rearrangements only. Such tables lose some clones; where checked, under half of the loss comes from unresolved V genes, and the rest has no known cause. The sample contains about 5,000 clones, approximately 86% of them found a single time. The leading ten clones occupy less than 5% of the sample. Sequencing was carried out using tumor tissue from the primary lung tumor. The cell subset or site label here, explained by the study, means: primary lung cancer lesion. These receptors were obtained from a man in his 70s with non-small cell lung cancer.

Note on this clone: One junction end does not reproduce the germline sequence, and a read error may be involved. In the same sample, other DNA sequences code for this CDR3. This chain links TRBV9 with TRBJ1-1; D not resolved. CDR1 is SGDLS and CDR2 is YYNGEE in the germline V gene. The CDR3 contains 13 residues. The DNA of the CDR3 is TGTGCCAGCAGCTCCGCAATGAATACTGAAGCTTTCTTT. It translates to CASSSAMNTEAFF.

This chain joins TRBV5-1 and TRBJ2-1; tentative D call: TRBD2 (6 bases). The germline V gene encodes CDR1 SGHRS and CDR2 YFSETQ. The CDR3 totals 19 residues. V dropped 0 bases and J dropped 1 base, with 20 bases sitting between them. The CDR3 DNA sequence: TGCGCCAGCAGCTTGGTGTTAGCGGAACCACGAAGGTCCTACAATGAGCAGTTCTTC. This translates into CASSLVLAEPRRSYNEQFF.

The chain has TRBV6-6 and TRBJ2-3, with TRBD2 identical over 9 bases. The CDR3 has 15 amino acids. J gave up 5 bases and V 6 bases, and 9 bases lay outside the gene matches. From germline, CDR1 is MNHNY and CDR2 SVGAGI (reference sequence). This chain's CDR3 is CASSSTAGGGDTQYF. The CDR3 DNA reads TGTGCCAGCAGCTCGACAGCGGGAGGAGGAGATACGCAGTATTTT.

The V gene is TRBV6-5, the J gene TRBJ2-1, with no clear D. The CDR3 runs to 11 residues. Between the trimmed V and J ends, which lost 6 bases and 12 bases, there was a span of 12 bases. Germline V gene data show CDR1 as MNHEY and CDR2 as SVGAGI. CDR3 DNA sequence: TGTGCCAGCAGGGGTGGTTCTCGGCAGTTCTTC. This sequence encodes CASRGGSRQFF.

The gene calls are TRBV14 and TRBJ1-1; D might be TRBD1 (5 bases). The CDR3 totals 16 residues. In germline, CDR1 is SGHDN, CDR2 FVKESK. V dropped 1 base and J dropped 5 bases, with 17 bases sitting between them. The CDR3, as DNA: TGTGCCAGCAGCCAAGTGGAGGGGAGTACGAGAACTGAAGCTTTCTTT. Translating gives CASSQVEGSTRTEAFF.

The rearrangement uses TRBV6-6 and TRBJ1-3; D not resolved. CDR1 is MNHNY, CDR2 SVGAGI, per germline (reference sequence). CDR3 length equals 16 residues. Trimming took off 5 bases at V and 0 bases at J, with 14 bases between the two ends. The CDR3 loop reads CASSRRRHSSGNTIYF. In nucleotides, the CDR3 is TGTGCCAGCAGTCGACGGAGGCATAGCTCTGGAAACACCATATATTTT.

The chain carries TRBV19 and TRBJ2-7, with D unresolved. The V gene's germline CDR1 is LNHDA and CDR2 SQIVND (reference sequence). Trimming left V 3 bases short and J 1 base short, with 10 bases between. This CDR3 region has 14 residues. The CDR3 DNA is TGTGCCAGTAGTATTACCCCAAAATCCTACGAGCAGTACTTC. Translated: CASSITPKSYEQYF.

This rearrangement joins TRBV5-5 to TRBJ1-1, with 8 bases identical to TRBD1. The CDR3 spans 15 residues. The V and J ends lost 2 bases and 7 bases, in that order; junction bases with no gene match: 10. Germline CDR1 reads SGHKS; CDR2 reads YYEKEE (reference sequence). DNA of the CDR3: TGTGCCAGCAGCTTCCTCGGGGCAGGGGGCAATGAAGCTTTCTTT. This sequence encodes CASSFLGAGGNEAFF.

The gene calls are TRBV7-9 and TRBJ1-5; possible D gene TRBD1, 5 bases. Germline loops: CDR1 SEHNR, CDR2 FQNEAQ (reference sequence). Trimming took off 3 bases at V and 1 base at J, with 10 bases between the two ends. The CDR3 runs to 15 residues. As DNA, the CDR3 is TGTGCCAGCAGCTTCGGGGCAGCCAGCAATCAGCCCCAGCATTTT. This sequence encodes CASSFGAASNQPQHF.

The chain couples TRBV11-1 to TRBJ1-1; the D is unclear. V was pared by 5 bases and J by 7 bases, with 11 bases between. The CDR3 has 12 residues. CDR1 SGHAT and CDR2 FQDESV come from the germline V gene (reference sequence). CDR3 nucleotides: TGTGCCAGCAGCAAACGACTGAATGAAGCTTTCTTT. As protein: CASSKRLNEAFF.

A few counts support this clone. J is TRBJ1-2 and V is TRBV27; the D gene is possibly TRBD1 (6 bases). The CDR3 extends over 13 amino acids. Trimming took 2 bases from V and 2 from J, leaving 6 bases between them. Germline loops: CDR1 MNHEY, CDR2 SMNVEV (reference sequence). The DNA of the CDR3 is TGTGCCAGCAGTTTACAGGGGAACTATGGCTACACCTTC. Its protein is CASSLQGNYGYTF.

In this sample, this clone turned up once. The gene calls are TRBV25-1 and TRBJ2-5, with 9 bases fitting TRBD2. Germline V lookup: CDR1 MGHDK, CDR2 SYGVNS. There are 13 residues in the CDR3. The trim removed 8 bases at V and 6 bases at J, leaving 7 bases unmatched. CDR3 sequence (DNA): TGTGCCAGCTCAGGGACTAGCCGCAAGACCCAGTACTTC. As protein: CASSGTSRKTQYF.

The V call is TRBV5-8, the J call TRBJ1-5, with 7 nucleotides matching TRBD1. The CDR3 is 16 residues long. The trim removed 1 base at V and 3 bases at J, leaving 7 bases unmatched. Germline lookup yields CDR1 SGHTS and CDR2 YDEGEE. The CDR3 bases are TGTGCCAGCAGCTTGTCGACGGACAGGCCCAATCAGCCCCAGCATTTT. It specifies CASSLSTDRPNQPQHF.

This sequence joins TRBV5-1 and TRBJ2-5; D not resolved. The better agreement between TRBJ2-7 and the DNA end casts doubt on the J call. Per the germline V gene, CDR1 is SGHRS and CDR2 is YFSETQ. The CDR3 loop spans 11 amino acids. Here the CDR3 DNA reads TGCGCCAGCAGCTTTTTGCACGAGCAGTACTTC. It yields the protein CASSFLHEQYF.

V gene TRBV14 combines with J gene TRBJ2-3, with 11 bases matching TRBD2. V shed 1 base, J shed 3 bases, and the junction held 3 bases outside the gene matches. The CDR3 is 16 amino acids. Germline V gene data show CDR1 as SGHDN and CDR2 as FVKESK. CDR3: CASSQVLAGGTDTQYF. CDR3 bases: TGTGCCAGCAGCCAAGTCCTAGCGGGGGGTACAGATACGCAGTATTTT.

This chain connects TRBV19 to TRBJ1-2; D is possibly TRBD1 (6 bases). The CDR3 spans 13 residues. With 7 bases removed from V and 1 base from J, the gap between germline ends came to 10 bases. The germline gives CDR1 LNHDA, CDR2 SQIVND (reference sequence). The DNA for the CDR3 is TGTGCCAGTACCGCAGGGGTTAACTATGGCTACACCTTC. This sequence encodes CASTAGVNYGYTF.

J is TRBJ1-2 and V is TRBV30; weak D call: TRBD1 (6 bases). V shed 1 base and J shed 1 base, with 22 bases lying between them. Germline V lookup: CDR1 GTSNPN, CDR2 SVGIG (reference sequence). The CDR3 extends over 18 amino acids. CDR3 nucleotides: TGTGCCTGGAGTGGAAAGGGGGGCAGGGTGGCGTTTAACTATGGCTACACCTTC. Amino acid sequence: CAWSGKGGRVAFNYGYTF.

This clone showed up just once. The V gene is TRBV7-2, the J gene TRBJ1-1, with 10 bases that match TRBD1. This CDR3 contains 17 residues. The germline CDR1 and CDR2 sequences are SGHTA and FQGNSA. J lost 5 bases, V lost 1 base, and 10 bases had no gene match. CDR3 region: CASSLGTGGIIGTEAFF. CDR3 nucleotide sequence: TGTGCCAGCAGCTTAGGGACAGGGGGAATTATCGGGACTGAAGCTTTCTTT.

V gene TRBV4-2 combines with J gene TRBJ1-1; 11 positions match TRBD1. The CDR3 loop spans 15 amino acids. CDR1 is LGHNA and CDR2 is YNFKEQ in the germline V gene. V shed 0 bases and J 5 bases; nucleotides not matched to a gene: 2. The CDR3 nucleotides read TGTGCCAGCAGCCAAGAGGGACAGGGGGGGACTGAAGCTTTCTTT. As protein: CASSQEGQGGTEAFF.

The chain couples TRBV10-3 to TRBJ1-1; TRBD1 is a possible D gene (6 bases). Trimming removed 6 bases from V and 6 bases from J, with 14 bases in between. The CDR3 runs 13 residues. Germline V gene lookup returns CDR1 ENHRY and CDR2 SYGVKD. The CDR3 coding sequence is TGTGCCATCAGGGAAACAGGGCAAGCTGAAGCTTTCTTT. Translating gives CAIRETGQAEAFF.

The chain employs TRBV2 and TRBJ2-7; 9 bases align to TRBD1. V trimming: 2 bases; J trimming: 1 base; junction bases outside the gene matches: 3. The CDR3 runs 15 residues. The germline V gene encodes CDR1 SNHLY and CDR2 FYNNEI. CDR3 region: CASSESGTGSYEQYF. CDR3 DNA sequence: TGTGCCAGCAGTGAATCAGGGACAGGGTCCTACGAGCAGTACTTC.

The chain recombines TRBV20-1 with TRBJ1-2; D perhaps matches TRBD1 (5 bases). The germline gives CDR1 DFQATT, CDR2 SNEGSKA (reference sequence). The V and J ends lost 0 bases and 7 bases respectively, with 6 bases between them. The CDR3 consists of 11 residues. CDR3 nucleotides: TGCAGTGCTAGAGACAGGGTTGGCTACACCTTC. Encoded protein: CSARDRVGYTF.

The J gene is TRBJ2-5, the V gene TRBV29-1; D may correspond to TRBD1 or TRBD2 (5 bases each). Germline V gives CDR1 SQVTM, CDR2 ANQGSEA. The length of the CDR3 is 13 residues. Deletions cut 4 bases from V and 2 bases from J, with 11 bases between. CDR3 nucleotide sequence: TGCAGCGTTGGAGGTGGGGGACAAGAGACCCAGTACTTC. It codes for CSVGGGGQETQYF.

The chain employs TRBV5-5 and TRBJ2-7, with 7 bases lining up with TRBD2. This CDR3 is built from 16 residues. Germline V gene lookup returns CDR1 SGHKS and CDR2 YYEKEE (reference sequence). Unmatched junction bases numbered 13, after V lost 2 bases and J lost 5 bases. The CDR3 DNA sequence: TGTGCCAGCAGCTTACCGTCGGGGTTAGCGGGTGACGAGCAGTACTTC. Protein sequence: CASSLPSGLAGDEQYF. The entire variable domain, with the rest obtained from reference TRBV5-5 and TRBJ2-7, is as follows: DAGVTQSPTHLIKTRGQQVTLRCSPISGHKSVSWYQQVLGQGPQFIFQYYEKEERGRGNFPDRFSARQFPNYSSELNVNALLLGDSALYLCASSLPSGLAGDEQYFGPGTRLTVT.

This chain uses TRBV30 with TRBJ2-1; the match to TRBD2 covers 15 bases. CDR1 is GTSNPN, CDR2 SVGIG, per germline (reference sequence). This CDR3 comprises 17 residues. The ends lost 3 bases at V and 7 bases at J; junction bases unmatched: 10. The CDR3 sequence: CAWRARWGTSGGNEQFF. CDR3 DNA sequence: TGTGCCTGGAGAGCTAGATGGGGGACTAGCGGGGGGAATGAGCAGTTCTTC.

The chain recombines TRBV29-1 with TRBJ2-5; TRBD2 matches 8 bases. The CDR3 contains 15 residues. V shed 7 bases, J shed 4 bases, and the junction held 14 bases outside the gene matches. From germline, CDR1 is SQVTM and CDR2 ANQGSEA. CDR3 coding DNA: TGCAGCGGCCTTCGGACAGCAGCGGGGGCAGAGACCCAGTACTTC. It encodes CSGLRTAAGAETQYF.

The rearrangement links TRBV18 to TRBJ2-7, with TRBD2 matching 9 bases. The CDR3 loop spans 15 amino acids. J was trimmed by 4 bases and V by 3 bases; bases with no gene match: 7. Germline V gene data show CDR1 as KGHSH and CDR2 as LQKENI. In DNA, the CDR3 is TGTGCCAGCTCACCGGGGCGGGGGGGCAGGTACGAGCAGTACTTC. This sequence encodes CASSPGRGGRYEQYF.

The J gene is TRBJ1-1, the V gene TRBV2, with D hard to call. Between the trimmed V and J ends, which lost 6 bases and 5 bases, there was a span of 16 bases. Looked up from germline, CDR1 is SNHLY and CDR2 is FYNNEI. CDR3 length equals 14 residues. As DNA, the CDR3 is TGTGCCAGCAGCCCGTCGTGGGGAAGGACTGAAGCTTTCTTT. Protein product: CASSPSWGRTEAFF.

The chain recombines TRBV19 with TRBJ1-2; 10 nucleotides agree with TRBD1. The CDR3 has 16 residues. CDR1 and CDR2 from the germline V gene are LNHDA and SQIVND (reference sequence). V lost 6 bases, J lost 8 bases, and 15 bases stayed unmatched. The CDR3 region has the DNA TGTGCCAGTAGAACCGGGACAGGGGAGGCCAGAGGCGGCTACACCTTC. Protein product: CASRTGTGEARGGYTF.

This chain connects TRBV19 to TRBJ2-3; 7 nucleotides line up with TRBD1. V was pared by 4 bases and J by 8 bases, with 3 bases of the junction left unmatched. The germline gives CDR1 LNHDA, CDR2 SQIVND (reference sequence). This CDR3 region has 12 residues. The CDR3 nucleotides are TGTGCCAGTAGTACGGACAGGCGTACGCAGTATTTT. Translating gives CASSTDRRTQYF.

The CDR3 DNA reads TGTGCCAGCAGCCCACAGATGAACACTGAAGCTTTCTTT. This translates into CASSPQMNTEAFF. The chain uses TRBV14 and TRBJ1-1, with unresolved D. The CDR3 is 13 residues long. Trimming stripped 4 bases from V and 0 bases from J, with 6 bases between. Germline V gene lookup returns CDR1 SGHDN and CDR2 FVKESK.